Given below is one TCR beta chain in context. What it binds is not known. These data originate in a study of T cell responses to AZD1222 COVID-19 vaccine. The study's findings and limits: Among those given AZD1222, only five or six were seropositive at baseline. The study sampled repertoires only after the peak T cell response. Spike-specific TCR breadth rose after two AZD1222 doses, and depth rose as well.

Sequencing used immunoSEQ multiplex PCR; TCRdb keeps in-frame clones, though not all of them. The data show 90,000 to 95,000 clones, approximately 90% seen once. The V gene end was trimmed by 6 bases and the J gene end by 3 bases; junction bases not matched to a gene: 6. Germline V gives CDR1 MRHNA, CDR2 SNTAGT. This CDR3 has 15 amino acids. The receptor was isolated from an adult in good health. The chain links TRBV6-4 to TRBJ2-2; the match to TRBD2 covers 8 bases. The specimen was peripheral blood, collected on day 0 of AZD1222 vaccination. CDR3 nucleotide sequence: TGTGCCAGCAGCCCCCTAGCGGGTGACACCGGGGAGCTGTTTTTT. This sequence encodes CASSPLAGDTGELFF.